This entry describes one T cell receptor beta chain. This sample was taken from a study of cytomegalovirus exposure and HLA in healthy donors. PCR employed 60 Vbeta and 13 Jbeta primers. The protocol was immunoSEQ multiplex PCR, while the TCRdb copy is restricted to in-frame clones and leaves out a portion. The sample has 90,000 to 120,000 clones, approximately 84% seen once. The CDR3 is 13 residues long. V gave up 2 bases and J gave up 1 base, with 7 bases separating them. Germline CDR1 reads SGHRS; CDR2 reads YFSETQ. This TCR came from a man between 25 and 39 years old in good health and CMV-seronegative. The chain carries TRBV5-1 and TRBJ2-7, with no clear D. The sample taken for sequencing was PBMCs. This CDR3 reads CASSLAQSYEQYF. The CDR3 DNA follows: TGCGCCAGCAGCTTAGCACAGTCCTACGAGCAGTACTTC.